The 29 T cell receptor beta chains below come from one sample, sequenced in a study of CD8 T cells in Susac syndrome. RNA totalling about 0.45 to 1 ug underwent reverse transcription with random hexamers. TCRdb independently ran MiXCR on the immunoSEQ multiplex PCR reads; one entry per CDR3 protein. The sample has about 100,000 distinct CDR3 sequences, 95% seen once. Source material: CD8+ T cells from PBMCs. These receptors were taken from a human donor with Susac syndrome.

The chain combines TRBV15 with TRBJ2-3, with D perhaps TRBD2 (5 bases). From germline, CDR1 is LNHNV and CDR2 YYDKDF (reference sequence). The germline V and J ends were trimmed by 5 bases and 5 bases, with 20 bases remaining between them. The CDR3 is 16 residues long. In nucleotides, the CDR3 is TGTGCCACCAGCGAAATAGCGTCTCAGGATGTAGATACGCAGTATTTT. Its protein is CATSEIASQDVDTQYF.

The rearrangement links TRBV4-1 to TRBJ2-3; a weak D match, TRBD1 (6 bases). V lost 6 bases and J lost 3, with 13 bases in between. Germline lookup yields CDR1 MGHRA and CDR2 YSYEKL. The CDR3 length is 14 residues. This CDR3 reads CASRPRQGTDTQYF. For the CDR3, the DNA is TGCGCCAGCAGACCTCGGCAGGGGACAGATACGCAGTATTTT.

The V call is TRBV29-1, the J call TRBJ2-7, with D possibly matching TRBD1 (5 bases). V gave up 4 bases and J gave up 2 bases, with 12 bases separating them. This CDR3 contains 13 residues. CDR1 SQVTM and CDR2 ANQGSEA come from the germline V gene. The DNA for the CDR3 is TGCAGCGTTGTTTCAGGGCTTACCTACGAGCAGTACTTC. Its protein product is CSVVSGLTYEQYF.

The J gene is TRBJ2-5, the V gene TRBV29-1, with a possible D match to TRBD1 (5 bases). The germline CDR1 and CDR2 sequences are SQVTM and ANQGSEA. With 6 bases removed from V and 5 bases from J, the gap between germline ends came to 16 bases. CDR3 length: 13 amino acids. Written as DNA, the CDR3 is TGCAGCGTGGCGGCAGGGCTCTGGGAGACCCAGTACTTC. This encodes CSVAAGLWETQYF.

The chain is built from TRBV5-6 and TRBJ2-7, with D possibly being TRBD1 (5 bases). CDR1 is SGHDT, CDR2 YYEEEE, per germline. There are 15 residues in the CDR3. The ends were cut back, 1 base at V and 3 bases at J, with 14 bases in the middle. The CDR3 sequence: CASSLNPQGSYEQYF. The CDR3 DNA reads as TGTGCCAGCAGCTTGAATCCGCAGGGAAGCTACGAGCAGTACTTC.

This clonotype appeared once. The chain uses TRBV25-1 and TRBJ2-7; a possible D gene is TRBD2 (6 bases). The V gene lost 8 bases and the J gene lost 6 bases, with 14 bases spanning the gap. The CDR3 covers 12 residues. Germline loops: CDR1 MGHDK, CDR2 SYGVNS. In nucleotides, the CDR3 is TGTGCCAGCTTATCCCCAGCGGGCGAGCAGTACTTC. Protein: CASLSPAGEQYF.

The chain carries TRBV14 and TRBJ2-4; D not resolved. The CDR3 is 14 residues long. Germline values: CDR1 SGHDN, CDR2 FVKESK. V lost 1 base, J lost 5 bases, and 9 bases lay in between. In DNA, the CDR3 is TGTGCCAGCAGCCAAGCCCTGTCCGAAAACATTCAGTACTTC. Amino acid sequence: CASSQALSENIQYF.

The chain combines TRBV4-1 with TRBJ2-7; D is ambiguous. V lost 1 base and J lost 1, with 8 bases in between. This CDR3 comprises 14 residues. Germline V gives CDR1 MGHRA, CDR2 YSYEKL. DNA of the CDR3: TGCGCCAGCAGCCAAGTTGAATCTTCCTACGAGCAGTACTTC. This translates into CASSQVESSYEQYF.

V usage is TRBV27 and J usage is TRBJ2-7; D not certain. This CDR3 has 12 residues. Germline V lookup: CDR1 MNHEY, CDR2 SMNVEV (reference sequence). Trimming took 6 bases from V and 0 from J, leaving 6 bases between them. The CDR3 DNA reads TGTGCCAGCAGCACTAACTCCTACGAGCAGTACTTC. Residues: CASSTNSYEQYF.

CDR3 amino acids: CSVERMQSNEQFF. Written as DNA, the CDR3 is TGCAGCGTTGAAAGAATGCAAAGCAATGAGCAGTTCTTC. The rearrangement joins TRBV29-1 to TRBJ2-1; D is unresolved. The germline CDR1 and CDR2 sequences are SQVTM and ANQGSEA. Trimming shortened V by 2 bases and J by 6 bases, and 11 bases separated the two germline ends. CDR3 length: 13 residues.

The chain couples TRBV29-1 to TRBJ2-1; D may be TRBD1 (6 bases). CDR1 and CDR2 from the germline V gene are SQVTM and ANQGSEA. V lost 6 bases and J lost 4, with 13 bases in between. The CDR3 is 13 amino acids. The CDR3 region is CSVLWTVYNEQFF. The CDR3 DNA follows: TGCAGCGTCCTCTGGACAGTTTACAATGAGCAGTTCTTC.

The V and J genes are TRBV2 and TRBJ2-5; D ambiguous. V dropped 10 bases and J dropped 5 bases, with 11 bases sitting between them. This CDR3 has 11 residues. CDR1 and CDR2 from the germline V gene are SNHLY and FYNNEI. The DNA of the CDR3 is TGTGCCACCCTACCGGGTGAGACCCAGTACTTC. This encodes CATLPGETQYF.

The rearrangement links TRBV7-2 to TRBJ2-3, with a weak D call TRBD2 (6 bases). Between the trimmed V and J ends, which lost 3 bases and 10 bases, there was a span of 14 bases. The CDR3 totals 13 residues. Germline lookup yields CDR1 SGHTA and CDR2 FQGNSA. CDR3 sequence reads: CASSFKTSGAQYF. CDR3 DNA sequence: TGTGCCAGCAGCTTCAAGACTAGTGGGGCGCAGTATTTT.

The rearrangement joins TRBV29-1 to TRBJ1-2, with D possibly TRBD1 on 6 matching bases. The CDR3 covers 18 residues. The V and J ends lost 4 bases and 0 bases respectively, with 24 bases between them. Germline V gene data show CDR1 as SQVTM and CDR2 as ANQGSEA. In DNA, the CDR3 is TGCAGCGTTGGACAGGTGACCGGTCGAGAGAGGCCTAACTATGGCTACACCTTC. Protein: CSVGQVTGRERPNYGYTF.

V usage is TRBV29-1 and J usage is TRBJ2-1; no reliable D call. V was trimmed by 6 bases and J by 4 bases, leaving 10 bases between them. Per the germline V gene, CDR1 is SQVTM and CDR2 is ANQGSEA. This CDR3 region has 12 residues. The CDR3 nucleotides are TGCAGCGTAGACCAGAGATACAATGAGCAGTTCTTC. Its protein product is CSVDQRYNEQFF.

The rearrangement uses TRBV29-1 and TRBJ2-5, with D possibly TRBD2 on 5 matching bases. The CDR3 has 12 residues. V was shortened by 5 bases and J by 5 bases, with 12 bases between the two germline ends. The germline CDR1 and CDR2 sequences are SQVTM and ANQGSEA. In nucleotides, the CDR3 is TGCAGCGTTTACACTAGTTCGGAGACCCAGTACTTC. This translates into CSVYTSSETQYF. Drawing the rest from reference TRBV29-1 and TRBJ2-5, the complete variable domain is SAVISQKPSRDICQRGTSLTIQCQVDSQVTMMFWYRQQPGQSLTLIATANQGSEATYESGFVIDKFPISRPNLTFSTLTVSNMSPEDSSIYLCSVYTSSETQYFGPGTRLLVL.

This chain links TRBV9 with TRBJ2-4, with D possibly TRBD2 on 5 matching bases. The CDR3 is 13 amino acids. The V and J ends lost 1 base and 8 bases respectively, with 10 bases between them. Germline-derived CDR1 and CDR2 are SGDLS and YYNGEE. CDR3 region: CASSVFDGDIQYF. The CDR3 nucleotides are TGTGCCAGCAGCGTATTTGACGGGGACATTCAGTACTTC. The whole variable domain, remainder taken from reference TRBV9 and TRBJ2-4, is DSGVTQTPKHLITATGQRVTLRCSPRSGDLSVYWYQQSLDQGLQFLIQYYNGEERAKGNILERFSAQQFPDLHSELNLSSLELGDSALYFCASSVFDGDIQYFGAGTRLSVL.

This rearrangement joins TRBV9 to TRBJ2-5; no firm D call. Trimming took off 0 bases at V and 5 bases at J, with 8 bases between the two ends. The germline V gene has CDR1 SGDLS and CDR2 YYNGEE. The CDR3 is 13 residues long. As DNA, the CDR3 is TGTGCCAGCAGCGTAGGCAAAGACGAGACCCAGTACTTC. Its translation: CASSVGKDETQYF.

The chain has TRBV12-3 or TRBV12-4 and TRBJ2-2; D remains unclear. The V and J ends lost 8 bases and 2 bases respectively, with 12 bases between them. The CDR3 extends over 14 amino acids. The CDR3 DNA reads TGTGCCAGCTGTCTGGACCTTAACACCGGGGAGCTGTTTTTT. Translating gives CASCLDLNTGELFF.

The sample holds one count of this clonotype. The chain links TRBV6-2 or TRBV6-3 to TRBJ2-2; possible D gene TRBD2, 5 bases. The length of the CDR3 is 14 residues. The V gene lost 5 bases and the J gene lost 6 bases, with 13 bases spanning the gap. Germline-derived CDR1 and CDR2 are MNHEY and SVGEGT. Here the CDR3 reads CASSEGSSSGELFF. The CDR3 nucleotides read TGTGCCAGCAGTGAGGGCTCTAGTTCCGGGGAGCTGTTTTTT.

V gene TRBV20-1 combines with J gene TRBJ2-3; D may be TRBD2 (6 bases). Germline lookup yields CDR1 DFQATT and CDR2 SNEGSKA (reference sequence). Trimming left V 2 bases short and J 6 bases short, with 21 bases between. CDR3 length equals 16 residues. The CDR3 sequence: CSARPRVRDLVDTQYF. The CDR3 region has the DNA TGCAGTGCTAGACCGAGGGTGCGGGACTTGGTGGATACGCAGTATTTT.

The chain carries TRBV29-1 and TRBJ1-1, with D hard to call. V lost 3 bases and J lost 0, with 11 bases in between. The germline CDR1 and CDR2 sequences are SQVTM and ANQGSEA. The CDR3 is 14 amino acids. As DNA, the CDR3 is TGCAGCGTTGATCTACCAAATCTGAACACTGAAGCTTTCTTT. This encodes CSVDLPNLNTEAFF.

V usage is TRBV5-1 and J usage is TRBJ1-2; no clear D. Germline V gives CDR1 SGHRS, CDR2 YFSETQ. The CDR3 consists of 14 residues. V was pared by 0 bases and J by 4 bases, with 10 bases between. This CDR3 is CASSLEGAPYGYTF. The CDR3 DNA follows: TGCGCCAGCAGCTTGGAGGGAGCACCCTATGGCTACACCTTC. Supplemented by reference TRBV5-1 and TRBJ1-2, the full variable domain reads KAGVTQTPRYLIKTRGQQVTLSCSPISGHRSVSWYQQTPGQGLQFLFEYFSETQRNKGNFPGRFSGRQFSNSRSEMNVSTLELGDSALYLCASSLEGAPYGYTFGSGTRLTVV.

The gene calls are TRBV13 and TRBJ2-5, with TRBD2 matching over 9 bases. Germline trimming cut 8 bases from V and 4 bases from J; bases unmatched to any gene: 8. The length of the CDR3 is 14 residues. Per germline, CDR1 PRHDT and CDR2 FYEKMQ (reference sequence). The CDR3 sequence is CASQQRGARETQYF. DNA of the CDR3: TGTGCCAGCCAGCAGCGGGGGGCGCGAGAGACCCAGTACTTC.

The chain couples TRBV7-9 to TRBJ2-5; 12 nucleotides agree with TRBD1. With V trimmed by 4 bases and J by 5 bases, 5 bases remained unmatched. Germline V gives CDR1 SEHNR, CDR2 FQNEAQ (reference sequence). The CDR3 runs 15 residues. DNA of the CDR3: TGTGCCAGCAGCTCGGGGACAGGGGGCTATGAGACCCAGTACTTC. It translates to CASSSGTGGYETQYF.

The chain recombines TRBV27 with TRBJ2-1; D not certain. The CDR3 consists of 14 residues. CDR1 MNHEY and CDR2 SMNVEV come from the germline V gene (reference sequence). The V end was cut by 4 bases, the J end by 5 bases, with 12 bases between. The CDR3 nucleotides are TGTGCCAGCAGTTATTATGGCAAGAACAATGAGCAGTTCTTC. This translates into CASSYYGKNNEQFF.

The gene calls are TRBV5-4 and TRBJ2-2; D is perhaps TRBD1 (6 bases). The CDR3 consists of 14 residues. The ends were cut back, 5 bases at V and 5 bases at J, with 13 bases in the middle. The germline gives CDR1 SGHNT, CDR2 YYREEE (reference sequence). Written as DNA, the CDR3 is TGTGCCAGCAGTCGACCGGGGACAACCGGGGAGCTGTTTTTT. Residues: CASSRPGTTGELFF.

V and J are TRBV4-1 and TRBJ2-5, with D possibly matching TRBD1 (6 bases). V lost 2 bases, J lost 2 bases, and 12 bases lay in between. The CDR3 totals 15 residues. Germline CDR1 and CDR2: MGHRA and YSYEKL. The CDR3, as DNA: TGCGCCAGCAGCCAACTTCACAGGGATCAAGAGACCCAGTACTTC. The encoded protein is CASSQLHRDQETQYF.

This sequence joins TRBV11-2 and TRBJ2-5; a possible D gene is TRBD1 (5 bases). The CDR3 extends over 11 amino acids. The V gene's germline CDR1 is SGHAT and CDR2 FQNNGV. V lost 1 base to trimming and J lost 9 bases, with 6 bases between them. The CDR3 here is CASSLGQPQYF. CDR3 sequence (DNA): TGTGCCAGCAGCTTAGGACAGCCCCAGTACTTC. The full variable domain, completed using reference TRBV11-2 and TRBJ2-5, is EAGVAQSPRYKIIEKRQSVAFWCNPISGHATLYWYQQILGQGPKLLIQFQNNGVVDDSQLPKDRFSAERLKGVDSTLKIQPAKLEDSAVYLCASSLGQPQYFGPGTRLLVL.